A single TCR beta chain is shown here with its context. The data were obtained in a study of Ad26.COV2.S vaccination and SARS-CoV-2 variants. CDR1 GTSNPN and CDR2 SVGIG come from the germline V gene (reference sequence). With V trimmed by 3 bases and J by 12 bases, 11 bases remained unmatched. The CDR3 sequence is 13 residues long. Noted treatment: approximately 18 received Ad26.COV2.S at low or high dose, single or two shots; roughly 5 received placebo; per-sample allocation not given. Collection of samples fell on day 63 after the first vaccine or placebo injection. The protocol was immunoSEQ multiplex PCR, while the TCRdb copy is restricted to in-frame clones and leaves out a portion. The sample includes about 400,000 clones, around 91% of them seen just once.

This chain connects TRBV30 to TRBJ2-7, with 10 bases identical to TRBD2. The sequence was obtained from a person between 18 and 65 years old who received the Ad26.COV2.S COVID-19 vaccine or a placebo. Sequences were derived from peripheral blood, sampled in a trial of Ad26.COV2.S vaccine versus placebo. The CDR3 nucleotides read TGTGCCTGGAGCGACAGCGGGAGGGCGAGGGGGTACTTC. Translation: CAWSDSGRARGYF.